The present TCR beta chain was sequenced within a study of blood T cells in healthy people across ages. Using a J-beta primer mix together with a sample-barcoded 5' primer, a second PCR was run for about 6 to 12 cycles. Via MiXCR, TCRdb re-called the 5' RACE reads, giving one row per CDR3 protein. The table includes more than 650,000 distinct CDR3 sequences, approximately 24% detected once. Each of the donors had roughly 9.4 milliliters of peripheral blood drawn into EDTA-treated Vacutainer tubes. This clonotype occurred a few times. The ends were cut back, 5 bases at V and 5 bases at J, with 10 bases in the middle. The CDR3 has 13 residues. The same data also contributed to another study, on T cells of mothers and their children. That investigation notes: Sample barcodes and 2-4 random nucleotides came from the second PCR's M1S primer. Over 9.5 million TCR beta CDR3 reads were obtained from each mother, and around 2.8 million from each child.

V is TRBV12-3 or TRBV12-4 and J is TRBJ1-5; D is ambiguous. This TCR was recovered from a boy younger than 18 in good health. The sequenced material came from blood. CDR3 DNA: TGTGCCAGCAGTATGGGGAATGATCAGCCCCAGCATTTT. It encodes CASSMGNDQPQHF.